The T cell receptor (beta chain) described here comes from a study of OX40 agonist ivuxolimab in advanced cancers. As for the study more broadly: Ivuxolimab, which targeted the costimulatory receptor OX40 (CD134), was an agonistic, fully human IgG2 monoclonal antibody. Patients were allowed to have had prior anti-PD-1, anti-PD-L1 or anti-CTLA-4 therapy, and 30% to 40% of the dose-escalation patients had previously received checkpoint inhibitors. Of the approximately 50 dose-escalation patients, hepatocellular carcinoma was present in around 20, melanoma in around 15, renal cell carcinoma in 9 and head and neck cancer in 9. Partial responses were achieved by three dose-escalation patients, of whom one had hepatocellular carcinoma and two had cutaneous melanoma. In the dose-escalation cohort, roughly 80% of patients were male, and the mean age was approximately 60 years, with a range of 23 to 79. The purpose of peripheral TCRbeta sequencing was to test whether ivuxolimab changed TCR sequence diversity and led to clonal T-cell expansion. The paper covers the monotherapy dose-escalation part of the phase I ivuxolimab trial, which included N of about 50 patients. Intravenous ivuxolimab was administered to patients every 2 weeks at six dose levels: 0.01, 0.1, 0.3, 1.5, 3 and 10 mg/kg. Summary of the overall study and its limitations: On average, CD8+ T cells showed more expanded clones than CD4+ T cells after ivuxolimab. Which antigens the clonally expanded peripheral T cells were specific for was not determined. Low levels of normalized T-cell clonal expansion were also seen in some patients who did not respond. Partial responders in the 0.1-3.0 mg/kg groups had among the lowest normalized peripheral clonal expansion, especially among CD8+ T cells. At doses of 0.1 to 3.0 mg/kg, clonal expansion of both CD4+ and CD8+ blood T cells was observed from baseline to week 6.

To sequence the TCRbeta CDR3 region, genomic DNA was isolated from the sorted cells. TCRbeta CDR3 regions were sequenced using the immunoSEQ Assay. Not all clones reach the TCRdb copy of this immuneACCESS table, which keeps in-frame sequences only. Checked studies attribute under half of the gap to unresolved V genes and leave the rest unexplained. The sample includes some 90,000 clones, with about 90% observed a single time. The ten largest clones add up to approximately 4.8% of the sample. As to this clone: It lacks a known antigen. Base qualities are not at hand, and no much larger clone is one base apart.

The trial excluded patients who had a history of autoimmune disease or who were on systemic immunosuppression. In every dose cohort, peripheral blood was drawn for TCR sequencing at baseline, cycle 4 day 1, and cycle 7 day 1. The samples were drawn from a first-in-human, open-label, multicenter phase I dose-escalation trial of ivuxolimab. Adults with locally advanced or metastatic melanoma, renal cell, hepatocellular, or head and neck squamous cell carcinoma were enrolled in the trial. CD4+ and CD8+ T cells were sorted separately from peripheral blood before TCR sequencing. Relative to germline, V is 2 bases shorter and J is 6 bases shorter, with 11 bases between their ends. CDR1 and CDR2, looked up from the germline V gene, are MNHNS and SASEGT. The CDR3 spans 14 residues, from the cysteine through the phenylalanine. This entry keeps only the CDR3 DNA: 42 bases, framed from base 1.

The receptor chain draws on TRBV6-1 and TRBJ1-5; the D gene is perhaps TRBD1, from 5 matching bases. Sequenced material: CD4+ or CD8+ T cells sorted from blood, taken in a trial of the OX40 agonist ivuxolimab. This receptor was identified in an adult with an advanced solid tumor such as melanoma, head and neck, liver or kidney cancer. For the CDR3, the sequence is CASSEWGVSQPQHF. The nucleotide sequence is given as TGTGCCAGCAGTGAATGGGGGGTCAGTCAGCCCCAGCATTTT.